The entry below gives a single T cell receptor beta chain sequence along with its context. Patient tissue came from resections in Japan or China, 2014–2017. The record originates from a study of immune evolution from preneoplasia to lung adenocarcinoma. Produced via immunoSEQ multiplex PCR; TCRdb's table is partial and in-frame only. The table lists some 6,900 clones, about 73% of them singletons. CDR1 is ENHRY, CDR2 SYGVKD, per germline. CDR3 length: 17 amino acids. V lost 4 bases, J lost 6 bases, and 11 bases stayed unmatched. The rearrangement joins TRBV10-3 to TRBJ2-1; TRBD1 matches at 11 bases. The source material was FFPE lung adenocarcinoma in situ tissue. The source is a donor older than 65 with lung adenocarcinoma. This CDR3 is CAISGRGGQGARNEQFF. DNA for the CDR3: TGTGCCATCAGTGGGAGAGGCGGACAGGGGGCGCGCAATGAGCAGTTCTTC.